The entry below gives a single TCR beta chain sequence along with its context. Its antigen is unidentified. These data originate in a study of OX40 agonist ivuxolimab in advanced cancers. Generated by immunoSEQ multiplex PCR, the TCRdb table keeps only in-frame clones and is missing some. Of fewer than 30,000 clones listed, 81% are singletons. Study-level points and caveats: On average, CD8+ T cells had more expanded clones than CD4+.

Trimming took 4 bases from V and 2 from J, leaving 7 bases between them. Germline V lookup: CDR1 SGHDT, CDR2 YYEEEE. This CDR3 has 13 amino acids. The source was CD4+ or CD8+ T cells sorted from blood, collected in a trial of the OX40 agonist ivuxolimab. The chain is built from TRBV5-6 and TRBJ1-5; D call uncertain. The source is an adult with an advanced solid tumor such as melanoma, head and neck, liver or kidney cancer. CDR3 DNA sequence: TGTGCCAGCAGCGACGAGGGCAATCAGCCCCAGCATTTT. It specifies CASSDEGNQPQHF. Variable domain in full (rest from reference TRBV5-6 and TRBJ1-5): DAGVTQSPTHLIKTRGQQVTLRCSPKSGHDTVSWYQQALGQGPQFIFQYYEEEERQRGNFPDRFSGHQFPNYSSELNVNALLLGDSALYLCASSDEGNQPQHFGDGTRLSIL.